A selection of T cell receptor beta chains follows, all from one sample in a study of T cells in Graves' hyperthyroidism and ophthalmopathy. TCRdb re-called the multiplex PCR reads through MiXCR, storing one row per CDR3 protein. The sample has 370,000 or so distinct CDR3 sequences, approximately 25% seen once. The specimen sequenced was blood. These TCRs come from a man aged 50-59 years with Graves' hyperthyroidism. CDR3s include the opening cysteine and the closing phenylalanine or tryptophan. D genes are given only for firm matches. Some rows have no size entry. The others give once, few or many, or a class for an expanded clone.

TRBV6-2/TRBV6-3	TRBJ2-4	.	many	CASMAEGGSNIQYF	TGTGCCAGCATGGCAGAGGGGGGGTCGAACATTCAGTACTTC
TRBV12-3/TRBV12-4	TRBJ1-1	.	many	CASSYRSTEAFF	TGTGCCAGCAGTTACAGGTCCACTGAAGCTTTCTTT
TRBV11-2	TRBJ2-7	.	.	CASSLERTLRLGEQYF	TGTGCCAGCAGCTTAGAACGGACTCTACGATTGGGGGAGCAGTACTTC
TRBV2	TRBJ2-3	.	few	CASSGGQADTDTQYF	TGTGCCAGCAGTGGGGGGCAGGCCGACACAGATACGCAGTATTTT
TRBV7-8	TRBJ2-3	.	many	CASSGGLERDALNTQYF	TGTGCCAGCAGCGGGGGGCTCGAGCGGGACGCACTAAATACGCAGTATTTT
TRBV4-1	TRBJ2-7	.	few	CASSQEGHGSYEQYF	TGCGCCAGCAGCCAAGAGGGACACGGTTCCTACGAGCAGTACTTC
TRBV11-3	TRBJ1-5	.	.	CASSLEGSQPQHF	TGTGCCAGCAGCTTAGAGGGAAGTCAGCCCCAGCATTTT
TRBV7-8	TRBJ2-5	TRBD2	.	CASLRDLGLADLQETQYF	TGTGCCAGCCTGAGGGACCTGGGACTAGCGGACTTACAAGAGACCCAGTACTTC
TRBV9	TRBJ2-2	.	.	CASSVEGRWSGELFF	TGTGCCAGCAGCGTAGAGGGCAGATGGTCCGGGGAGCTGTTTTTT
TRBV24-1	TRBJ2-1	TRBD2	few	CATSDPLAGLNNEQFF	TGTGCCACCAGTGACCCCTTAGCGGGATTGAACAATGAGCAGTTCTTC